This T cell receptor beta chain was recovered during a study of cytomegalovirus exposure and HLA in healthy donors. Study-wide context: Counted in an early data release were roughly 81 million unique TCRs from HLA-typed donors.

Whole-study results and caveats: Data from an earlier analysis indicated that most TCR beta V segments were productive either about 87% or about 30% of the time.

13 Jbeta primers and 60 Vbeta primers were used for the PCR. Under the authors' procedure: A later analysis tallied 75 million to 80 million unique TCR beta chains, some 12 million of them shared. The table came from immunoSEQ multiplex PCR; TCRdb's copy has only in-frame clones and leaves some out. V, J and clone size were drawn from that table, and D and trimming were deduced from the DNA. The sample contains 150,000 or so clones, roughly 9.8% of which appear only once. The CDR3 is 18 amino acids. Deletions cut 0 bases from V and 4 bases from J, with 20 bases between. Germline V gives CDR1 SGDLS, CDR2 YYNGEE. As to this clone: Antigen specificity is unknown.

The sequenced sample was PBMCs. This receptor was obtained from a man in his fifties or sixties in good health and CMV-seronegative. V gene TRBV9 combines with J gene TRBJ1-3; D gene unclear. CDR3 protein: CASSVESLWSGSGNTIYF. DNA of the CDR3: TGTGCCAGCAGCGTAGAGTCGCTATGGAGTGGATCCGGAAACACCATATATTTT.